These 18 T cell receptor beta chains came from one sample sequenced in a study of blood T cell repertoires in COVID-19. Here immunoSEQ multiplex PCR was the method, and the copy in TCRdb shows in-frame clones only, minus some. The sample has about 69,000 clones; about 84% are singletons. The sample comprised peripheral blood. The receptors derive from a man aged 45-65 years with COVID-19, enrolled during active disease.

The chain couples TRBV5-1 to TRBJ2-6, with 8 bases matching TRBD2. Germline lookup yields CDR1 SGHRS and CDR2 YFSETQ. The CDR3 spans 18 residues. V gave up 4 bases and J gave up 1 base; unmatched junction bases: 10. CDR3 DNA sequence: TGCGCCAGCAGCCCCCGGGTGGGGACTAGTTCTGGGGCCAACGTCCTGACTTTC. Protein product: CASSPRVGTSSGANVLTF.

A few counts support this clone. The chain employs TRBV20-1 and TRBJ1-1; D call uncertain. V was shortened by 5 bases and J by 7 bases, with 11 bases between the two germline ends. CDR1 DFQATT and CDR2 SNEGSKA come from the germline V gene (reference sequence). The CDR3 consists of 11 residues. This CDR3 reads CSAGRYVEAFF. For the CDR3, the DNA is TGCAGTGCTGGGAGGTACGTTGAAGCTTTCTTT.

The CDR3, as DNA: TGTGCCAGCAGCCCTGGGACAGGGCAATCCGAAAAACTGTTTTTT. It specifies CASSPGTGQSEKLFF. The rearrangement joins TRBV9 to TRBJ1-4, with TRBD1 identical over 9 bases. The germline V gene has CDR1 SGDLS and CDR2 YYNGEE. This CDR3 has 15 residues. J gave up 8 bases and V 4 bases, and 9 bases lay outside the gene matches.

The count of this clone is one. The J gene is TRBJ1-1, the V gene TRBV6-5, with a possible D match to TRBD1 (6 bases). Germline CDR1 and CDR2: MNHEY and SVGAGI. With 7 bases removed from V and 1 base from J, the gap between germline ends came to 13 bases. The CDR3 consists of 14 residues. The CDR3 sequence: CASNPGVGNTEAFF. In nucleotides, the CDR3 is TGTGCCAGCAATCCAGGGGTGGGGAACACTGAAGCTTTCTTT.

CDR3: CASSQKRGSSYNEQFF. The CDR3 bases are TGCGCCAGCAGTCAAAAACGGGGGAGCTCCTACAATGAGCAGTTCTTC. The chain couples TRBV23-1 to TRBJ2-1; tentatively, D is TRBD2 (6 bases). TRBV23-1 is placed among ORFs of uncertain function. This CDR3 has 16 amino acids. The V and J ends lost 2 bases and 0 bases respectively, with 11 bases between them.

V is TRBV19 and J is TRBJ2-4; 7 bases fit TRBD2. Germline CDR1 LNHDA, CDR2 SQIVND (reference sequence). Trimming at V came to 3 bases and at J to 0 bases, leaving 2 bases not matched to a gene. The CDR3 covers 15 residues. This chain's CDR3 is CASSIWGGAKNIQYF. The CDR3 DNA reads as TGTGCCAGTAGTATTTGGGGGGGAGCCAAAAACATTCAGTACTTC.

As DNA, the CDR3 is TGTGCCTGCGGACAGGGGGCGAAGACCCAGTACTTC. Translated: CACGQGAKTQYF. V usage is TRBV30 and J usage is TRBJ2-5; 11 bases fit TRBD1. This CDR3 has 12 residues. After removal of 6 bases from V and 6 bases from J, the junction contained 3 bases not matched to a gene. Germline V gene sequence: CDR1 GTSNPN, CDR2 SVGIG (reference sequence). Combining the CDR3 with reference TRBV30 and TRBJ2-5 gives the whole variable domain SQTIHQWPATLVQPVGSPLSLECTVEGTSNPNLYWYRQAAGRGLQLLFYSVGIGQISSEVPQNLSASRPQDRQFILSSKKLLLSDSGFYLCACGQGAKTQYFGPGTRLLVL.

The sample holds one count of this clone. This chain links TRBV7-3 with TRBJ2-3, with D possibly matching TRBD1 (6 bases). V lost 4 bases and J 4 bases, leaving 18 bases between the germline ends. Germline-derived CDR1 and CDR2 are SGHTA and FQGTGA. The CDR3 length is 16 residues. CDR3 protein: CASSSLFAGAPDTQYF. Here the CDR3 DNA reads TGTGCCAGCAGCTCCCTTTTCGCAGGGGCCCCAGATACGCAGTATTTT.

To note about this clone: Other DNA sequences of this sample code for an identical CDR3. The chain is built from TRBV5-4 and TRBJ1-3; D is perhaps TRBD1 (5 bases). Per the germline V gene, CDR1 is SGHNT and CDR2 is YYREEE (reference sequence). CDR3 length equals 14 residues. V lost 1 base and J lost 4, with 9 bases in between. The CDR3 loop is CASSLSGSGNTIYF. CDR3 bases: TGTGCCAGCAGCTTGTCAGGGTCGGGAAACACCATATATTTT.

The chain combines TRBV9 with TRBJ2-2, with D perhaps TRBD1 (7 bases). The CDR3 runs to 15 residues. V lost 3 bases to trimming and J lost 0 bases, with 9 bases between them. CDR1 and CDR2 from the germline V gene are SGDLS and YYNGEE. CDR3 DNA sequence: TGTGCCAGCAGCGGCGGGACAGCGAACACCGGGGAGCTGTTTTTT. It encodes CASSGGTANTGELFF.

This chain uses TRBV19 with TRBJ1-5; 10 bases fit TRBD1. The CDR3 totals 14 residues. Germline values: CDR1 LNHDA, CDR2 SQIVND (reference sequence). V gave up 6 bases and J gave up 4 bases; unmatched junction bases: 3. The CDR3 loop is CASSGQGGNQPQHF. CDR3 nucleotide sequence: TGTGCCAGTAGCGGACAGGGGGGAAATCAGCCCCAGCATTTT.

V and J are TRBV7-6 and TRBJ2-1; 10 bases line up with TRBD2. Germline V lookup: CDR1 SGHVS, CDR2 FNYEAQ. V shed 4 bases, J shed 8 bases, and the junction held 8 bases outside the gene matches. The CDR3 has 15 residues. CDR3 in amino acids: CASSSLAGVDDEQFF. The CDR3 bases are TGTGCCAGCAGCTCGCTAGCGGGGGTAGACGATGAGCAGTTCTTC.

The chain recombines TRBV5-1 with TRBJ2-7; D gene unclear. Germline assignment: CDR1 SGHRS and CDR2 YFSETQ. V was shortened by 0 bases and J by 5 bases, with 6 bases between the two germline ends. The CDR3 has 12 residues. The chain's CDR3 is CASSLEGDEQYF. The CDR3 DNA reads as TGCGCCAGCAGCTTGGAAGGAGACGAGCAGTACTTC.

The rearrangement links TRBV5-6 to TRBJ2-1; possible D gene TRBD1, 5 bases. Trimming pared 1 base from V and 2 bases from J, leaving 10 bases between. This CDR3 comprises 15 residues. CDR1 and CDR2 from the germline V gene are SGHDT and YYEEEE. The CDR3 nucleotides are TGTGCCAGCAGCTTGTACCAGGGCCCCTACAATGAGCAGTTCTTC. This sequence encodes CASSLYQGPYNEQFF.

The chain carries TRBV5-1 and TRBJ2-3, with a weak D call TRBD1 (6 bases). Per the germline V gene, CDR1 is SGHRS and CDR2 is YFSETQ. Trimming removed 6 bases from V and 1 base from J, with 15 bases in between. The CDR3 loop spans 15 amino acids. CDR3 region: CASKREGGGTDTQYF. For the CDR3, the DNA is TGCGCCAGCAAGAGAGAAGGGGGTGGCACAGATACGCAGTATTTT.

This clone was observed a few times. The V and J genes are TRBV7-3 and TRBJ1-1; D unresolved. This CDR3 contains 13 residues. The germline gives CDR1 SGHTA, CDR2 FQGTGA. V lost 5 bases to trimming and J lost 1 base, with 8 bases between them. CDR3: CASSLGENTEAFF. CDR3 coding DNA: TGTGCCAGCAGCCTGGGAGAGAACACTGAAGCTTTCTTT. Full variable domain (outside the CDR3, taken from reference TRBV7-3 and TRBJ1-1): GAGVSQTPSNKVTEKGKYVELRCDPISGHTALYWYRQSLGQGPEFLIYFQGTGAADDSGLPNDRFFAVRPEGSVSTLKIQRTERGDSAVYLCASSLGENTEAFFGQGTRLTVV.

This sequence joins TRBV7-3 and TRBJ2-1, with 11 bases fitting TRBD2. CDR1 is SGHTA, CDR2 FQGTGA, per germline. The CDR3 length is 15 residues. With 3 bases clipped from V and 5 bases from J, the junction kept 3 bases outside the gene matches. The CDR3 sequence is CASSFLAGGDNEQFF. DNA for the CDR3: TGTGCCAGCAGCTTCCTAGCGGGGGGTGACAATGAGCAGTTCTTC. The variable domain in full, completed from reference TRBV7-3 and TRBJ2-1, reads GAGVSQTPSNKVTEKGKYVELRCDPISGHTALYWYRQSLGQGPEFLIYFQGTGAADDSGLPNDRFFAVRPEGSVSTLKIQRTERGDSAVYLCASSFLAGGDNEQFFGPGTRLTVL.

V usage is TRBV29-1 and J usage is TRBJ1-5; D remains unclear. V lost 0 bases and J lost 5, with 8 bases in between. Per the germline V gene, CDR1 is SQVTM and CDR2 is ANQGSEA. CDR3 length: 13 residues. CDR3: CSVEESGDQPQHF. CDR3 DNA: TGCAGCGTTGAAGAATCGGGTGATCAGCCCCAGCATTTT.